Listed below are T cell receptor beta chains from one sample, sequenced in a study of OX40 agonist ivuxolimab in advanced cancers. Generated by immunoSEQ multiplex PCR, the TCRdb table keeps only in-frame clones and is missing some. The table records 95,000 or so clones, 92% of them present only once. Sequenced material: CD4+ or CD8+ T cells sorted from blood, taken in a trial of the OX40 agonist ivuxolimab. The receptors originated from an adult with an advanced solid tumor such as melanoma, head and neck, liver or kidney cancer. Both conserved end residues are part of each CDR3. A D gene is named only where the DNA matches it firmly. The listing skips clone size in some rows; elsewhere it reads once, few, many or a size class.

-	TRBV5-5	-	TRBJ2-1	TGTGCCAGCAGCTTGGCCGGGAGTAGCGGTGGCTCCTACAATGAGCAGTTCTTC	CASSLAGSSGGSYNEQFF
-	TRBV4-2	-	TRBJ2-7	TGTGCCAGCAGCTTTGTAAGTCTCGAGCAGTACTTC	CASSFVSLEQYF
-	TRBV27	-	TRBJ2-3	TGTGCCAGCAAGGGCAGGAACGCAGATACGCAGTATTTT	CASKGRNADTQYF
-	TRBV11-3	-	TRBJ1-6	TGTGCCAGCAGCTCCTCTAGGGATGCACCCCTCCACTTT	CASSSSRDAPLHF
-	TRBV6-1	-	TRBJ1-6	TGTGCCAGCTTAGGTCCGGACACCTATAATTCACCCCTCCACTTT	CASLGPDTYNSPLHF
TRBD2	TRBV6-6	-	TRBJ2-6	TGTGCCAGCAGTAACGCGGGGGGATCTGGGGCCAACGTCCTGACTTTC	CASSNAGGSGANVLTF
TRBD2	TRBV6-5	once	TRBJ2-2	TGTGCCAGCTGGACTAGCGGTTCCACCGGGGAGCTGTTTTTT	CASWTSGSTGELFF
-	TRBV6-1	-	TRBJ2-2	TGTGCCATTGTACCCGGGACGGCGAACACCGGGGAGCTGTTTTTT	CAIVPGTANTGELFF
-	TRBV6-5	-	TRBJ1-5	TGTGCCAGCATCAGAGACCTCTGGGAGCCCCAGCATTTT	CASIRDLWEPQHF
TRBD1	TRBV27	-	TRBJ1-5	TGTGCCAGCAGTTTAGGGGACAGGGGTTTATCAGCCCAGCATTTT	CASSLGDRGLSAQHF
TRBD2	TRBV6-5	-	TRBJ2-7	TGTGCCAGCATGCGGGAGGGCCTCAACGAGCAGTACTTC	CASMREGLNEQYF
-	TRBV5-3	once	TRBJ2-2	TGTGCCAGAAGCTTGGAAGGTCAGAACACCGGGGAGCTGTTTTTT	CARSLEGQNTGELFF
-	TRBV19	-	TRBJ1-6	TGTGCCAGTAGTATAGTTCTGGGGGATAATTCACCCCTCCACTTT	CASSIVLGDNSPLHF
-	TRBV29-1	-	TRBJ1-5	TGCAGCGTTGTTTGGCAGGCGAATCAGCCCCAGCATTTT	CSVVWQANQPQHF
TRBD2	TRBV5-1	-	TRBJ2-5	TGCGCCAGCAGCCGGGGCGAGCGGGGAAACCAAGAGACCCAGTACTTC	CASSRGERGNQETQYF
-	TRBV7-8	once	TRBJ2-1	TGTGCCGGAGCACTTGGTTCGGGAGGGGGCCCCTACAATGAGCAGTTCTTC	CAGALGSGGGPYNEQFF
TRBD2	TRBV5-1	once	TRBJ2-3	TGCGCCAGCAGCTTTGGGTTAGCGGGGGGGCCAAGCACAGATACGCAGTATTTT	CASSFGLAGGPSTDTQYF
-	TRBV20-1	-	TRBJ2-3	TGCAGTGCCCGGAATGGAGATACGCAGTATTTT	CSARNGDTQYF
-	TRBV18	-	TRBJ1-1	TGTGCCAGCTCACAGGGGACTGAAGCTTTCTTT	CASSQGTEAFF
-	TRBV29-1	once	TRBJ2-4	TGCAGCGTTGCTAGCGATTCAGGAAACATTCAGTACTTC	CSVASDSGNIQYF
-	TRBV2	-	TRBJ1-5	TGTGCCAGCAGTGCTACAGCGTCTCATCAGCCCCAGCATTTT	CASSATASHQPQHF
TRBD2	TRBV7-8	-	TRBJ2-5	TGTGCCAGCAGCGGGGGGGTAGGGCAAGAGACCCAGTACTTC	CASSGGVGQETQYF
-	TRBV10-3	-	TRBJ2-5	TGTGCCATCATGGGAATTCAAGAGACCCAGTACTTC	CAIMGIQETQYF
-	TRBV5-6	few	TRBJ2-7	TGTGCCAGCAGCTTTAGGGGTTACGAGCAGTACTTC	CASSFRGYEQYF
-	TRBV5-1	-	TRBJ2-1	TGCGCCAGCAGCTTGGACGCAGCTCTCGGTTACAATGAGCAGTTCTTC	CASSLDAALGYNEQFF
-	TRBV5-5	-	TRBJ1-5	TGTGCCAGCAGCTTGGACCCTGGCCGTCAGCCCCAGCATTTT	CASSLDPGRQPQHF
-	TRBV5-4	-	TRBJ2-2	TGTGCCAGCAGCTTGGAATACCCGCGCGACACCGGGGAGCTGTTTTTT	CASSLEYPRDTGELFF
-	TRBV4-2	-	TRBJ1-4	TGTGCCAGCAGCCAAGGGGGGTTTAGGGTTGCAACTAATGAAAAACTGTTTTTT	CASSQGGFRVATNEKLFF
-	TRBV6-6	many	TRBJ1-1	TGTGCCAGCAGTTACCCCGGACGGAACACTGAAGCTTTCTTT	CASSYPGRNTEAFF
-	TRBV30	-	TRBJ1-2	TGTGCCTGGAGTGTATTGTCAGGGGATGGCTACACCTTC	CAWSVLSGDGYTF
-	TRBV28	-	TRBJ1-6	TGTGCCAGCAGTTCCAAACAGGGAAGTAATTCACCCCTCCACTTT	CASSSKQGSNSPLHF
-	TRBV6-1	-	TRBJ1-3	TGTGCCAGCAGTGTGGTCGCTCCCTCTGGAAACACCATATATTTT	CASSVVAPSGNTIYF
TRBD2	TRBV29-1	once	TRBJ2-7	TGCAGCGTTGGTAGCGGGGGTAGGTACGAGCAGTACTTC	CSVGSGGRYEQYF
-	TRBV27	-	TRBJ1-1	TGTGCCAGCAGGTCCCTCGAGTATGGAACTGAAGCTTTCTTT	CASRSLEYGTEAFF
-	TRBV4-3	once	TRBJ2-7	TGCGCCCCCACGGGGACCACCTACGAGCAGTACTTC	CAPTGTTYEQYF
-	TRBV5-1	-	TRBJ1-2	TGCGCCAGCAGCTTGGAGGGGGGCTATGGCTACACCTTC	CASSLEGGYGYTF
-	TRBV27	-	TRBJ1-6	TGTGCCAGCAGTCCGCGGGACGGGGGGGATTCACCCCTCCACTTT	CASSPRDGGDSPLHF
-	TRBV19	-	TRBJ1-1	TGTGCCAGTAGTACAGACAGAATCTACACTGAAGCTTTCTTT	CASSTDRIYTEAFF
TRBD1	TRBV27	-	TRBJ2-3	TGTGCCAGCAGTTCAACATCCGGGACAGGATCAGATACGCAGTATTTT	CASSSTSGTGSDTQYF
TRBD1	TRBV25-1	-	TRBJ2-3	TGTGCCAGCAGTGAGCTCGACAGGGTCACAGATACGCAGTATTTT	CASSELDRVTDTQYF
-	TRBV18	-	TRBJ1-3	TGTGCCAGCTCACCACAGCGCTCTGGAAACACCATATATTTT	CASSPQRSGNTIYF
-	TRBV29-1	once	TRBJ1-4	TGCAGCGTTGCGGTTCAGGGAGGTGAAAAACTGTTTTTT	CSVAVQGGEKLFF
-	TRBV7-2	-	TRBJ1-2	TGTGCCAGCAGCTTAGCGAGGAGTAACTATGGCTACACCTTC	CASSLARSNYGYTF
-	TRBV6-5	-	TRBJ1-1	TGTGCCAGCAGTTACCCCACGGGGACTGAAGCTTTCTTT	CASSYPTGTEAFF
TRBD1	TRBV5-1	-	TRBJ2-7	TGCGCCAGCAGCTCCGGACAGGAGACCTACGAGCAGTACTTC	CASSSGQETYEQYF
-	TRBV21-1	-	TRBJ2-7	TGTGCCAGCAGCCTTACCTACGAGCAGTACTTC	CASSLTYEQYF
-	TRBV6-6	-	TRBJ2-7	TGTGCCAGCAGTTACTCGTTAGCCAGGGACGAGCAGTACTTC	CASSYSLARDEQYF